Following are 3 T cell receptor beta chains from one sample sequenced in a study of monozygotic twins with inflammatory bowel disease. TCRdb re-called the 5' RACE reads; every CDR3 protein appears as one record, without DNA. The table lists fewer than 150,000 distinct CDR3 sequences, with 2% to 2.5% in the top ten. Sequenced material: blood. The receptors here all came from a human donor with ulcerative colitis or Crohn's disease, or a healthy co-twin of an affected twin (not recorded which).

V usage is TRBV6-1 and J usage is TRBJ1-6. Germline V gene data show CDR1 as MNHNS and CDR2 as SASEGT. This CDR3 has 13 amino acids. The CDR3 region is CASSATGDSPLHF.

The rearrangement links TRBV19 to TRBJ2-7; there is no DNA to check the TCRdb D call of TRBD1. Germline-derived CDR1 and CDR2 are LNHDA and SQIVND (reference sequence). The CDR3 totals 12 residues. The CDR3 spells CARQGLSYEQYF.

The genes are TRBV5-1 and TRBJ1-1; TCRdb's D call of TRBD1 is untestable without DNA. Germline V gene sequence: CDR1 SGHRS, CDR2 YFSETQ. CDR3 length equals 14 residues. The CDR3 sequence: CASSFGQENTEAFF.